This is a list of T cell receptor beta chains from one sample in a study of long-term antiretroviral therapy in people with HIV. Some clones are missing from TCRdb's copy, which holds only in-frame ones; the method was immunoSEQ multiplex PCR. This sample carries 20,000 to 30,000 clones, roughly 80% of them seen once, and the ten largest clones take 5.5%. Specimen: unsorted PBMCs, collected 1.1 years before starting antiretroviral therapy. The receptors here all came from a woman younger than 45 with HIV. The CDR3 runs from the conserved cysteine through the conserved F or W. Fields, in order: D gene, J gene, V gene, clone size, CDR3 DNA, CDR3 protein. The D gene is left open where the match is weak. The listing skips clone size in some rows; elsewhere it reads once, few, many or a size class.

d_call: .; j_call: TRBJ1-2; v_call: TRBV5-1; clone_size: .; cdr3_nt: TGCGCCAGCAGCTTGGGACAGACCAGCGACTATGGCTACACCTTC; cdr3_aa: CASSLGQTSDYGYTF
d_call: .; j_call: TRBJ1-1; v_call: TRBV10-3; clone_size: .; cdr3_nt: TGTGCCATCAGTGAGTCCGCGGGGGGTCGGGCTTTCTTT; cdr3_aa: CAISESAGGRAFF
d_call: .; j_call: TRBJ1-6; v_call: TRBV12-5; clone_size: .; cdr3_nt: TGTGCTAGTGGTTTGTTTGAGAATTCACCCCTCCACTTT; cdr3_aa: CASGLFENSPLHF
d_call: .; j_call: TRBJ1-1; v_call: TRBV18; clone_size: .; cdr3_nt: TGTGCCAGCTCACCACCGGGTACGCCATCTGGCGCTGAAGCTTTCTTT; cdr3_aa: CASSPPGTPSGAEAFF
d_call: .; j_call: TRBJ1-2; v_call: TRBV6-5; clone_size: few; cdr3_nt: TGTGCCAGCAGTTACACCCCGGGGGTGGGCTATGGCTACACCTTC; cdr3_aa: CASSYTPGVGYGYTF
d_call: TRBD1; j_call: TRBJ1-5; v_call: TRBV2; clone_size: .; cdr3_nt: TGTGCCAGCAGGATACTGGGACAGGGAAATCAGCCCCAGCATTTT; cdr3_aa: CASRILGQGNQPQHF
d_call: .; j_call: TRBJ1-3; v_call: TRBV4-1; clone_size: .; cdr3_nt: TGCGCCAGCAGCCAGGACAGTCCTGGAAACACCATATATTTT; cdr3_aa: CASSQDSPGNTIYF
d_call: .; j_call: TRBJ1-6; v_call: TRBV7-5; clone_size: once; cdr3_nt: TGTGTCAGAAGCTTTTATGAGGGACAGGGAAGCTCACCCCTCCACTTT; cdr3_aa: CVRSFYEGQGSSPLHF
d_call: .; j_call: TRBJ1-1; v_call: TRBV29-1; clone_size: .; cdr3_nt: TGCAGCGTTGAAGATCGCAGGACTGAAGCTTTCTTT; cdr3_aa: CSVEDRRTEAFF
d_call: .; j_call: TRBJ2-5; v_call: TRBV5-1; clone_size: .; cdr3_nt: TGCGCCAGCAGCTTGGTGTCAGGGGGGTACCAAGAGACCCAGTACTTC; cdr3_aa: CASSLVSGGYQETQYF
d_call: .; j_call: TRBJ2-5; v_call: TRBV2; clone_size: once; cdr3_nt: TGTGCCAGCAGTAATGGACAATTACAAGAGACCCAGTACTTC; cdr3_aa: CASSNGQLQETQYF
d_call: TRBD1; j_call: TRBJ1-6; v_call: TRBV7-3; clone_size: .; cdr3_nt: TGTGCCAGCAGCTTAGGGGACAGGGGTAATTCACCCCTCCACTTT; cdr3_aa: CASSLGDRGNSPLHF
d_call: TRBD2; j_call: TRBJ2-5; v_call: TRBV10-2; clone_size: .; cdr3_nt: TGCGCCAGCAGGCTAACTAGCGGGGGGTTCCTGGAGACCCAGTACTTC; cdr3_aa: CASRLTSGGFLETQYF
d_call: TRBD1; j_call: TRBJ1-1; v_call: TRBV10-3; clone_size: .; cdr3_nt: TGTGCCATCAGCGGAGGACAGGGCCACACTGAAGCTTTCTTT; cdr3_aa: CAISGGQGHTEAFF
d_call: .; j_call: TRBJ2-5; v_call: TRBV5-5; clone_size: .; cdr3_nt: TGTGCCAGCACCACAGGGGGCGGGGGGGCGGTTGAGACCCAGTACTTC; cdr3_aa: CASTTGGGGAVETQYF
d_call: TRBD1; j_call: TRBJ1-1; v_call: TRBV7-9; clone_size: .; cdr3_nt: TGTGCCAGCAGCCCGGGACAGGGTGGAGGGGCTTTCTTT; cdr3_aa: CASSPGQGGGAFF
d_call: TRBD1; j_call: TRBJ1-6; v_call: TRBV5-6; clone_size: .; cdr3_nt: TGTGCCAGCAGCAGAAGGGACAGGAGCTCCTATAATTCACCCCTCCACTTT; cdr3_aa: CASSRRDRSSYNSPLHF
d_call: .; j_call: TRBJ1-5; v_call: TRBV5-5; clone_size: .; cdr3_nt: TGTGCCAGCAGCCTAGGGTCTTCATCCCCAAATCAGCCCCAGCATTTT; cdr3_aa: CASSLGSSSPNQPQHF
d_call: .; j_call: TRBJ1-1; v_call: TRBV7-9; clone_size: few; cdr3_nt: TGTGCCAGCAGCCTGGGAGGGTGGAACACTGAAGCTTTCTTT; cdr3_aa: CASSLGGWNTEAFF
d_call: TRBD2; j_call: TRBJ2-1; v_call: TRBV10-1; clone_size: .; cdr3_nt: TGCGCCAGCAGGGAAGGGGTCGGGCTAGCGGGGGGGAAGTCCTACAATGAGCAGTTCTTC; cdr3_aa: CASREGVGLAGGKSYNEQFF
d_call: .; j_call: TRBJ2-5; v_call: TRBV9; clone_size: .; cdr3_nt: TGTGCCAGCAGCGTAGTAGAGGTAGAGACCCAGTACTTC; cdr3_aa: CASSVVEVETQYF